A single sample gave rise to the 11 T cell receptor beta chains below, sequenced in a study of T cells in Graves' hyperthyroidism and ophthalmopathy. The CDR3 regions of TCR beta were amplified from RNA transcripts. The TCR CDR3 first-round RT-PCR relied on the HTBI primer set. TCRdb reanalysed the multiplex PCR reads using MiXCR and keeps one entry per CDR3 protein. The data contain roughly 740,000 distinct CDR3 sequences, less than 20% of them singletons. Sample: blood. The receptors were sampled from a man between 18 and 35 years old with Graves' hyperthyroidism.

This sequence joins TRBV13 and TRBJ1-4, with a tentative D call TRBD1 (5 bases). V lost 4 bases and J 8 bases, leaving 17 bases between the germline ends. The germline gives CDR1 PRHDT, CDR2 FYEKMQ (reference sequence). The CDR3 runs 15 residues. CDR3 DNA: TGTGCCAGCAGCTCCCGGGACGGCTTGCAGGAAAAACTGTTTTTT. It specifies CASSSRDGLQEKLFF.

The rearrangement links TRBV20-1 to TRBJ2-3; TRBD1 agrees at 8 bases. Germline-derived CDR1 and CDR2 are DFQATT and SNEGSKA (reference sequence). Trimming at V came to 3 bases and at J to 3 bases, leaving 8 bases not matched to a gene. The CDR3 contains 15 residues. This CDR3 is CSASYGQGNTDTQYF. The CDR3 DNA reads TGCAGTGCTAGCTACGGACAGGGAAATACAGATACGCAGTATTTT.

This clonotype was counted between two and nine times. The chain recombines TRBV30 with TRBJ2-1, with D unresolved. V lost 0 bases to trimming and J lost 0 bases, with 12 bases between them. Germline V gene lookup returns CDR1 GTSNPN and CDR2 SVGIG (reference sequence). The CDR3 is 16 residues long. The CDR3 coding sequence is TGTGCCTGGAGTGTAAATTGGGCCCCCTCCTACAATGAGCAGTTCTTC. It encodes CAWSVNWAPSYNEQFF.

J is TRBJ2-6 and V is TRBV30, with TRBD1 as a possible D gene (5 bases). The ends were cut back, 0 bases at V and 9 bases at J, with 12 bases in the middle. The CDR3 covers 14 residues. Germline lookup yields CDR1 GTSNPN and CDR2 SVGIG (reference sequence). This CDR3 reads CAWSVLRTINVLTF. The CDR3 DNA is TGTGCCTGGAGTGTACTTAGGACAATCAACGTCCTGACTTTC. The complete variable domain, with remaining parts taken from reference TRBV30 and TRBJ2-6, reads SQTIHQWPATLVQPVGSPLSLECTVEGTSNPNLYWYRQAAGRGLQLLFYSVGIGQISSEVPQNLSASRPQDRQFILSSKKLLLSDSGFYLCAWSVLRTINVLTFGAGSRLTVL.

This clonotype was seen at least ten times. The V call is TRBV2, the J call TRBJ1-1; D is unresolved. V was trimmed by 6 bases and J by 3 bases, leaving 8 bases between them. Germline values: CDR1 SNHLY, CDR2 FYNNEI. The length of the CDR3 is 12 residues. CDR3 loop: CASRPGDTEAFF. For the CDR3, the DNA is TGTGCCAGCAGACCCGGCGACACTGAAGCTTTCTTT.

This clonotype was seen repeatedly, ten times or more. The V and J genes are TRBV24-1 and TRBJ2-5; D might be TRBD2 (6 bases). The CDR3 sequence is 18 residues long. Germline CDR1 KGHDR, CDR2 SFDVKD. V lost 3 bases and J 5 bases, leaving 24 bases between the germline ends. CDR3 protein: CATSDAVVADSSGETQYF. CDR3 in DNA: TGTGCCACCAGTGATGCGGTGGTTGCGGACTCAAGCGGGGAGACCCAGTACTTC.

The V and J genes are TRBV6-1 and TRBJ2-3, with a possible D match to TRBD2 (5 bases). V lost 3 bases and J 4 bases, leaving 14 bases between the germline ends. CDR1 is MNHNS, CDR2 SASEGT, per germline. This CDR3 spans 15 amino acids. CDR3 in amino acids: CASSEASWGPDTQYF. CDR3 nucleotides: TGTGCCAGCAGTGAGGCTAGCTGGGGTCCAGATACGCAGTATTTT.

This clonotype was seen a handful of times. The chain employs TRBV5-5 and TRBJ2-5, with 8 bases lining up with TRBD2. V gave up 5 bases and J gave up 5 bases; unmatched junction bases: 14. This CDR3 spans 16 amino acids. CDR1 is SGHKS, CDR2 YYEKEE, per germline (reference sequence). The CDR3 region has the DNA TGTGCCAGCAGACACCTTGTCGGGAGGGCCGGGGAGACCCAGTACTTC. The encoded protein is CASRHLVGRAGETQYF.

The chain uses TRBV6-1 and TRBJ2-7; D remains unclear. The CDR3 is 14 residues long. From germline, CDR1 is MNHNS and CDR2 SASEGT. Trimming left V 6 bases short and J 7 bases short, with 19 bases between. This CDR3 is CASSPIGRFWEQYF. The CDR3 coding sequence is TGTGCCAGCAGCCCCATCGGACGGTTCTGGGAGCAGTACTTC.

Ten or more counts support this clonotype. Here the CDR3 reads CASSDMFSGQYF. The CDR3 DNA reads TGTGCCAGCTCCGATATGTTTTCGGGCCAGTACTTC. The chain links TRBV7-9 to TRBJ2-5; D call uncertain. Germline CDR1 is SEHNR and CDR2 is FQNEAQ (reference sequence). Trimming removed 8 bases at V and 10 bases at J, with 17 bases between. The CDR3 extends over 12 amino acids.

This clonotype has a count of ten or more. The chain combines TRBV11-2 with TRBJ2-1; 9 nucleotides agree with TRBD2. The CDR3 has 16 amino acids. CDR1 SGHAT and CDR2 FQNNGV come from the germline V gene. The V gene end was trimmed by 0 bases and the J gene end by 8 bases; junction bases not matched to a gene: 8. CDR3 in amino acids: CASSLDGTSLRDEQFF. The CDR3 DNA reads as TGTGCCAGCAGCTTAGACGGGACTAGCTTGCGTGATGAGCAGTTCTTC.